This TCR beta chain appears in the sequencing data of a study of T-cell reconstitution after alpha-beta-depleted transplantation in children. Study results and limitations: Surviving recipient T cells and thymic progenitors underlay high day-60 TCRbeta diversity in some patients.

As regards this clonotype: Its antigen is currently unknown.

Unique molecular identifiers tagged the TCRbeta library. TCRdb analysed the PCR reads with MiXCR anew, one entry per CDR3 protein. The table shows hundreds of thousands of distinct CDR3 sequences, with under 15% occurring only once. V lost 4 bases, J lost 4 bases, and 6 bases stayed unmatched. The CDR3 length is 16 residues. CDR1 is SGHRS, CDR2 YFSETQ, per germline. The source was PBMCs, collected before TCRalphabeta/CD19-depleted stem cell transplant. The chain carries TRBV5-1 and TRBJ2-5, with 14 bases lining up with TRBD2. This TCR derives from a girl aged 2-10 years with congenital amegakaryocytic thrombocytopenia, due to receive a stem cell transplant. The CDR3 region has the DNA TGCGCCAGCAGCACCAACGGACTAGCGGGAGGAGAGACCCAGTACTTC. It yields the protein CASSTNGLAGGETQYF. The full variable domain, with the rest looked up from reference TRBV5-1 and TRBJ2-5, is KAGVTQTPRYLIKTRGQQVTLSCSPISGHRSVSWYQQTPGQGLQFLFEYFSETQRNKGNFPGRFSGRQFSNSRSEMNVSTLELGDSALYLCASSTNGLAGGETQYFGPGTRLLVL.